This is a list of T cell receptor beta chains from one sample in a study of CD8+ T cells in alopecia areata. TCRdb keeps only in-frame clones here, not all; method: immunoSEQ multiplex PCR. The table includes 150,000 to 200,000 clones, about 65% detected once. Source: CD4+ T cells sorted from blood, taken at week 49, from a patient treated with tofacitinib. These receptors were collected from a human donor with alopecia areata. CDR3s include the opening cysteine and the closing phenylalanine or tryptophan. D genes are given only for firm matches. Not every row has a clone size; where given, it reads once, few, many or a size class.

D: .
V: TRBV27
length: 16
size: once
J: TRBJ1-6
CDR3: CASSSAQGKSSSPLHF
DNA: TGTGCCAGCAGCTCAGCGCAGGGAAAGTCCAGTTCACCCCTCCACTTT

D: TRBD1
V: TRBV5-4
length: 13
size: .
J: TRBJ1-2
CDR3: CASSFDRVYGYTF
DNA: TGTGCCAGCAGCTTTGACAGGGTCTATGGCTACACCTTC

D: .
V: TRBV4-1
length: 14
size: .
J: TRBJ1-2
CDR3: CASSQETANYGYTF
DNA: TGCGCCAGCAGCCAAGAGACAGCTAACTATGGCTACACCTTC

D: TRBD1
V: TRBV14
length: 14
size: .
J: TRBJ2-7
CDR3: CASSRGTVTYEQYF
DNA: TGTGCCAGCAGCCGGGGGACAGTTACCTACGAGCAGTACTTC

D: .
V: TRBV14
length: 15
size: .
J: TRBJ1-2
CDR3: CASSQGWTDNAAFAF
DNA: TGTGCCAGCAGCCAAGGTTGGACCGACAACGCTGCTTTCGCCTTC

D: TRBD1
V: TRBV27
length: 13
size: once
J: TRBJ1-6
CDR3: CASRGTGDSPLHF
DNA: TGTGCCAGCAGAGGGACAGGGGATTCACCCCTCCACTTT

D: .
V: TRBV29-1
length: 15
size: few
J: TRBJ1-2
CDR3: CSVKGSGRGHYGYTF
DNA: TGCAGCGTCAAAGGGAGCGGTAGGGGCCATTATGGCTACACCTTC

D: .
V: TRBV5-1
length: 16
size: .
J: TRBJ1-1
CDR3: CASSLGVGPWGTEAFF
DNA: TGCGCCAGCAGCTTGGGGGTGGGCCCTTGGGGCACTGAAGCTTTCTTT

D: TRBD1
V: TRBV6-5
length: 15
size: .
J: TRBJ2-7
CDR3: CASGYRTGRGYEQYF
DNA: TGTGCCAGCGGTTATAGGACAGGGAGAGGCTACGAGCAGTACTTC

D: TRBD1
V: TRBV15
length: 15
size: .
J: TRBJ2-7
CDR3: CATSRDLGQAYEQYF
DNA: TGTGCCACCAGCAGAGATCTGGGACAGGCTTACGAGCAGTACTTC

D: TRBD1
V: TRBV30
length: 16
size: .
J: TRBJ1-2
CDR3: CAWSDARGRDNYGYTF
DNA: TGTGCCTGGAGCGACGCCAGGGGGCGCGACAACTATGGCTACACCTTC

D: TRBD1
V: TRBV11-2
length: 14
size: .
J: TRBJ2-5
CDR3: CASSLGQGEETQYF
DNA: TGTGCCAGCAGCTTAGGACAGGGGGAAGAGACCCAGTACTTC

D: .
V: TRBV27
length: 14
size: .
J: TRBJ2-5
CDR3: CASSSLRGEETQYF
DNA: TGTGCCAGCAGTTCTCTTCGGGGCGAAGAGACCCAGTACTTC

D: .
V: TRBV5-1
length: 17
size: .
J: TRBJ1-1
CDR3: CASSRRVRGGINTEAFF
DNA: TGCGCCAGCAGCCGTCGTGTGAGGGGAGGGATTAATACTGAAGCTTTCTTT

D: TRBD2
V: TRBV29-1
length: 14
size: .
J: TRBJ2-4
CDR3: CSVGGGLAKNIQYF
DNA: TGCAGCGTTGGGGGGGGACTAGCCAAAAACATTCAGTACTTC

D: .
V: TRBV29-1
length: 16
size: .
J: TRBJ1-1
CDR3: CSVEPQARRWNTEAFF
DNA: TGCAGCGTTGAACCACAGGCGCGGAGATGGAACACTGAAGCTTTCTTT

D: .
V: TRBV7-8
length: 12
size: .
J: TRBJ2-7
CDR3: CASSSEVGEQYF
DNA: TGTGCCAGCAGCTCGGAGGTGGGGGAGCAGTACTTC

D: TRBD1
V: TRBV29-1
length: 13
size: .
J: TRBJ1-1
CDR3: CSAGARGVAEAFF
DNA: TGCAGCGCGGGGGCCAGGGGGGTTGCTGAAGCTTTCTTT

D: .
V: TRBV15
length: 14
size: .
J: TRBJ1-4
CDR3: CATSPRMGVEKLFF
DNA: TGTGCCACCAGCCCAAGGATGGGGGTTGAAAAACTGTTTTTT

D: .
V: TRBV6-1
length: 16
size: .
J: TRBJ2-5
CDR3: CASSESGSQGWKTQYF
DNA: TGTGCCAGCAGTGAAAGTGGATCGCAGGGGTGGAAGACCCAGTACTTC

D: .
V: TRBV27
length: 12
size: .
J: TRBJ1-2
CDR3: CASSSQGYGYTF
DNA: TGTGCCAGCAGTTCACAGGGATACGGCTACACCTTC

D: .
V: TRBV7-2
length: 13
size: .
J: TRBJ1-1
CDR3: CASSSTLSTEAFF
DNA: TGTGCCAGCAGCTCAACACTGAGCACTGAAGCTTTCTTT

D: .
V: TRBV5-1
length: 15
size: few
J: TRBJ2-3
CDR3: CASYGTPTSTDTQYF
DNA: TGCGCCAGCTACGGGACACCAACTAGCACAGATACGCAGTATTTT

D: .
V: TRBV7-6
length: 15
size: .
J: TRBJ2-7
CDR3: CASSPPTGGPYEQYF
DNA: TGTGCCAGCAGCCCTCCGACCGGGGGGCCTTACGAGCAGTACTTC

D: .
V: TRBV29-1
length: 12
size: few
J: TRBJ1-4
CDR3: CSFASPFEKLFF
DNA: TGCAGCTTCGCGTCACCATTTGAAAAACTGTTTTTT

D: .
V: TRBV7-6
length: 14
size: .
J: TRBJ2-7
CDR3: CASSLDIGFYEQYF
DNA: TGTGCCAGCAGCTTAGATATAGGCTTCTACGAGCAGTACTTC

D: .
V: TRBV5-1
length: 16
size: .
J: TRBJ2-1
CDR3: CASSLGGGTSYNEQFF
DNA: TGCGCCAGCAGCTTGGGCGGGGGCACCTCCTACAATGAGCAGTTCTTC

D: TRBD1
V: TRBV29-1
length: 13
size: .
J: TRBJ1-1
CDR3: CSVGQGANTEAFF
DNA: TGCAGCGTCGGACAGGGTGCAAACACTGAAGCTTTCTTT

D: .
V: TRBV28
length: 17
size: few
J: TRBJ2-7
CDR3: CASSLTIGRNRSYEQYF
DNA: TGTGCCAGCAGTTTAACTATCGGGAGAAACCGCTCCTACGAGCAGTACTTC

D: TRBD2
V: TRBV7-2
length: 15
size: .
J: TRBJ2-4
CDR3: CASSPRAGGPNIQYF
DNA: TGTGCCAGCAGCCCTAGAGCGGGGGGGCCGAACATTCAGTACTTC

D: TRBD2
V: TRBV2
length: 15
size: .
J: TRBJ2-1
CDR3: CASSGAMGTSGEQFF
DNA: TGTGCCAGCAGTGGGGCGATGGGGACTAGCGGGGAGCAGTTCTTC

D: .
V: TRBV30
length: 13
size: .
J: TRBJ1-5
CDR3: CAWSVGGHQPQHF
DNA: TGTGCCTGGAGTGTGGGGGGGCATCAGCCCCAGCATTTT

D: TRBD1
V: TRBV30
length: 16
size: .
J: TRBJ1-2
CDR3: CAWSVGGGAPNYGYTF
DNA: TGTGCCTGGAGTGTGGGAGGGGGCGCCCCGAACTATGGCTACACCTTC

D: .
V: TRBV19
length: 12
size: few
J: TRBJ1-1
CDR3: CAGTMVHTEAFF
DNA: TGTGCCGGTACTATGGTCCACACTGAAGCTTTCTTT